These T cell receptor beta chains were read from a single sample in a study of cytotoxic CD8 clonotypes in ibrutinib-treated CLL. The repertoire was sequenced with immunoSEQ multiplex PCR; TCRdb's copy has only in-frame clones and lacks some. The profile shows 140,000 or so clones, around three quarters of them singletons. This specimen consisted of PBMCs, obtained after 12 months of ibrutinib treatment. These receptors were taken from a human donor with chronic lymphocytic leukemia. CDR3s include the opening cysteine and the closing phenylalanine or tryptophan. Fields, in order: clone size, J gene, V gene, D gene, CDR3 DNA, CDR3 protein. A D gene is named only where the DNA matches it firmly. Clone size is stated in some rows and not others, as once, few, many or a class when expanded.

clone size: .; J gene: TRBJ1-1; V gene: TRBV7-8; D gene: .; CDR3 DNA: TGTGCCAGCAGCTTAGGGGCGGGTATGAACACTGAAGCTTTCTTT; CDR3 protein: CASSLGAGMNTEAFF
clone size: .; J gene: TRBJ2-4; V gene: TRBV20-1; D gene: TRBD1; CDR3 DNA: TGCAGTAAGGACAGGGCGGACATTCAGTACTTC; CDR3 protein: CSKDRADIQYF
clone size: once; J gene: TRBJ1-1; V gene: TRBV4-2; D gene: .; CDR3 DNA: TGTGCCAGCAGCCAAGATCTCCGGGGGGGATACACTGAAGCTTTCTTT; CDR3 protein: CASSQDLRGGYTEAFF
clone size: .; J gene: TRBJ1-1; V gene: TRBV6-1; D gene: .; CDR3 DNA: TGTGCCAGCAGTGCCACCAACGGGGGGATTGTGGGGACGAGGGGGACTGAAGCTTTCTTT; CDR3 protein: CASSATNGGIVGTRGTEAFF
clone size: .; J gene: TRBJ2-3; V gene: TRBV30; D gene: .; CDR3 DNA: TGTGCCTGGAGTGTAGGGGATACGCAGTATTTT; CDR3 protein: CAWSVGDTQYF
clone size: .; J gene: TRBJ1-4; V gene: TRBV11-2; D gene: .; CDR3 DNA: TGTGCCAGCAGCTTAGGGTTGGGTGAAGTAAGTAATGAAAAACTGTTTTTT; CDR3 protein: CASSLGLGEVSNEKLFF
clone size: .; J gene: TRBJ1-1; V gene: TRBV6-5; D gene: .; CDR3 DNA: TGTGCCAGCAGTTACACGTCGGGGAGCACTGAAGCTTTCTTT; CDR3 protein: CASSYTSGSTEAFF
clone size: .; J gene: TRBJ2-3; V gene: TRBV5-5; D gene: .; CDR3 DNA: TGTGCCAGCAGCGTATCCGGTCGGAGGCCAGATACGCAGTATTTT; CDR3 protein: CASSVSGRRPDTQYF
clone size: few; J gene: TRBJ1-3; V gene: TRBV9; D gene: .; CDR3 DNA: TGTGCCAGCAGCGTAGGAAGAATGTTGGACACCATATATTTT; CDR3 protein: CASSVGRMLDTIYF
clone size: once; J gene: TRBJ2-2; V gene: TRBV27; D gene: .; CDR3 DNA: TGTGCCAGCAGTTTAACAAGGGGGGAGCTGTTTTTT; CDR3 protein: CASSLTRGELFF
clone size: .; J gene: TRBJ1-1; V gene: TRBV6-6; D gene: .; CDR3 DNA: TGTGCCAGCAGTTACTTCCTTAGGAACGAAGCTTTCTTT; CDR3 protein: CASSYFLRNEAFF
clone size: .; J gene: TRBJ2-7; V gene: TRBV5-1; D gene: .; CDR3 DNA: TGCGCCAGCAGCTTGGGGGCAGGGTACGAGCAGTACTTC; CDR3 protein: CASSLGAGYEQYF
clone size: .; J gene: TRBJ2-3; V gene: TRBV5-1; D gene: TRBD2; CDR3 DNA: TGCGCCAGCACCTCTAGTCGGGGGGAAGGGGCAGATACGCAGTATTTT; CDR3 protein: CASTSSRGEGADTQYF
clone size: .; J gene: TRBJ2-7; V gene: TRBV27; D gene: TRBD2; CDR3 DNA: TGTGCCAGCAGTTTAGGGACTAGCGGGAGCAGCGAGCAGTACTTC; CDR3 protein: CASSLGTSGSSEQYF
clone size: once; J gene: TRBJ2-1; V gene: TRBV11-3; D gene: .; CDR3 DNA: TGTGCCAGCAGCTTAGCAACAGGGTCCTACAATGAGCAGTTCTTC; CDR3 protein: CASSLATGSYNEQFF
clone size: .; J gene: TRBJ1-2; V gene: TRBV29-1; D gene: .; CDR3 DNA: TGCAGCGTTGAAGACAGGGGAGTCCGCGGCTACACCTTC; CDR3 protein: CSVEDRGVRGYTF
clone size: .; J gene: TRBJ1-1; V gene: TRBV11-2; D gene: .; CDR3 DNA: TGTGCCAGCAGCCCCCACACTGAAGCTTTCTTT; CDR3 protein: CASSPHTEAFF
clone size: .; J gene: TRBJ2-7; V gene: TRBV7-8; D gene: .; CDR3 DNA: TGTGCCAGCAGCTTAATGGAAGACGAGCAGTACTTC; CDR3 protein: CASSLMEDEQYF
clone size: .; J gene: TRBJ2-2; V gene: TRBV19; D gene: .; CDR3 DNA: TGTGCCAGCCATAGGTGGCCCGGGGAGCTGTTTTTT; CDR3 protein: CASHRWPGELFF
clone size: .; J gene: TRBJ2-7; V gene: TRBV5-4; D gene: TRBD2; CDR3 DNA: TGTGCCAGCAGCCATAGCGGGAGAAGGTCCTACGAGCAGTACTTC; CDR3 protein: CASSHSGRRSYEQYF
clone size: .; J gene: TRBJ1-1; V gene: TRBV25-1; D gene: .; CDR3 DNA: TGTGCCAGCAGTGAATTCCGGGGATTGAACACTGAAGCTTTCTTT; CDR3 protein: CASSEFRGLNTEAFF
clone size: .; J gene: TRBJ1-5; V gene: TRBV7-6; D gene: .; CDR3 DNA: TGTGCCAGCAGCTTCGGCCTGCAGGGGCCCCAGCATTTT; CDR3 protein: CASSFGLQGPQHF
clone size: .; J gene: TRBJ2-3; V gene: TRBV19; D gene: TRBD1; CDR3 DNA: TGTGCCAGTAGAAACCTGGGACAGGGGCCAGATACGCAGTATTTT; CDR3 protein: CASRNLGQGPDTQYF
clone size: .; J gene: TRBJ2-2; V gene: TRBV4-3; D gene: TRBD1; CDR3 DNA: TGCGCCAGCAGCCAAGAAGAGGACAGGGTAGAAAACGGGGAGCTGTTTTTT; CDR3 protein: CASSQEEDRVENGELFF
clone size: few; J gene: TRBJ2-1; V gene: TRBV7-9; D gene: TRBD2; CDR3 DNA: TGTGCCAGCAGCGCAAGGGGAGGCGGGAGAGGATACAATGAGCAGTTCTTC; CDR3 protein: CASSARGGGRGYNEQFF
clone size: .; J gene: TRBJ1-5; V gene: TRBV5-8; D gene: .; CDR3 DNA: TGTGCCAGCAGCTTGGTAGTGGGGCAGCCCCAGCATTTT; CDR3 protein: CASSLVVGQPQHF
clone size: .; J gene: TRBJ1-4; V gene: TRBV5-1; D gene: .; CDR3 DNA: TGCGCCAGCAGCTTGGCCCAAAATGAAAAACTGTTTTTT; CDR3 protein: CASSLAQNEKLFF
clone size: .; J gene: TRBJ1-4; V gene: TRBV4-2; D gene: TRBD1; CDR3 DNA: TGTGCCAGCAGCCAAGATCGTGGACAGGGAGGTGAAAAACTGTTTTTT; CDR3 protein: CASSQDRGQGGEKLFF
clone size: .; J gene: TRBJ1-1; V gene: TRBV29-1; D gene: TRBD1; CDR3 DNA: TGCAGCGCCGGGACAGACTTCAACACTGAAGCTTTCTTT; CDR3 protein: CSAGTDFNTEAFF
clone size: .; J gene: TRBJ2-7; V gene: TRBV7-9; D gene: .; CDR3 DNA: TGTGCCAGCAGCTCTTCCCGGACTGACACCTACGAGCAGTACTTC; CDR3 protein: CASSSSRTDTYEQYF
clone size: .; J gene: TRBJ2-7; V gene: TRBV15; D gene: .; CDR3 DNA: TGTGCCACCAGCAGAGATGTGGTGACAGGTTCTCGGTACGAGCAGTACTTC; CDR3 protein: CATSRDVVTGSRYEQYF
clone size: .; J gene: TRBJ2-5; V gene: TRBV9; D gene: TRBD2; CDR3 DNA: TGTGCCAGCAGCCCTACTAGCGGACAAGAGACCCAGTACTTC; CDR3 protein: CASSPTSGQETQYF
clone size: .; J gene: TRBJ2-7; V gene: TRBV2; D gene: .; CDR3 DNA: TGTGCCAGCAGAGACAGGATATCCTCCTACGAGCAGTACTTC; CDR3 protein: CASRDRISSYEQYF
clone size: .; J gene: TRBJ1-1; V gene: TRBV6-6; D gene: .; CDR3 DNA: TGTGCCAGCAGTTACAACAGGGTTAAGAACACTGAAGCTTTCTTT; CDR3 protein: CASSYNRVKNTEAFF
clone size: .; J gene: TRBJ1-2; V gene: TRBV7-2; D gene: TRBD1; CDR3 DNA: TGTGCCAGCAGCTTGAGCAGGGGGATACCTAACTATGGCTACACCTTC; CDR3 protein: CASSLSRGIPNYGYTF
clone size: .; J gene: TRBJ2-3; V gene: TRBV19; D gene: .; CDR3 DNA: TGTGCCAGTGGCGGAGTAGCCGCTAATACGCAGTATTTT; CDR3 protein: CASGGVAANTQYF
clone size: .; J gene: TRBJ2-2; V gene: TRBV2; D gene: .; CDR3 DNA: TGTGCCAGCAGTGAAGCCGGCGGGAACACCGGGGAGCTGTTTTTT; CDR3 protein: CASSEAGGNTGELFF
clone size: few; J gene: TRBJ2-1; V gene: TRBV9; D gene: TRBD2; CDR3 DNA: TGTGCCAGCAGCGTAGCGTCTAGCGGGGCCACGGAGCAGTTCTTC; CDR3 protein: CASSVASSGATEQFF
clone size: .; J gene: TRBJ2-7; V gene: TRBV4-3; D gene: .; CDR3 DNA: TGCGCCAGCAGCCAAGATTACCTCTACGAGCAGTACTTC; CDR3 protein: CASSQDYLYEQYF
clone size: .; J gene: TRBJ2-7; V gene: TRBV19; D gene: TRBD2; CDR3 DNA: TGTGCCAGTAGTACATGGACTAGGTCCAACGAGCAGTACTTC; CDR3 protein: CASSTWTRSNEQYF
clone size: .; J gene: TRBJ1-5; V gene: TRBV7-9; D gene: .; CDR3 DNA: TGTGCCAGCAGCTTAGTGAGATTGGGGGGGAATCAGCCCCAGCATTTT; CDR3 protein: CASSLVRLGGNQPQHF
clone size: few; J gene: TRBJ2-7; V gene: TRBV9; D gene: .; CDR3 DNA: TGTGCCAGCAGCATGGCCGACGGTGAGCAGTACTTC; CDR3 protein: CASSMADGEQYF
clone size: .; J gene: TRBJ1-1; V gene: TRBV5-1; D gene: TRBD1; CDR3 DNA: TGCGCCAGCAGCGACGGACAGGGATGGACTGAAGCTTTCTTT; CDR3 protein: CASSDGQGWTEAFF
clone size: .; J gene: TRBJ1-2; V gene: TRBV25-1; D gene: .; CDR3 DNA: TGTGCCAGCAGTGGGGACGGGGCAAAGCTAAACTATGGCTACACCTTC; CDR3 protein: CASSGDGAKLNYGYTF
clone size: .; J gene: TRBJ2-7; V gene: TRBV9; D gene: .; CDR3 DNA: TGTGCCAGCAGCGTTTTCAGGGACTCCTACGAGCAGTACTTC; CDR3 protein: CASSVFRDSYEQYF